A few counts support the clone carrying this T cell receptor (beta chain). These data originate in a study of blood T cell repertoires in COVID-19. On the study more broadly: PBMCs, B-cell-depleted T cells, or T cells were the source of the cDNA or gDNA that made up the material.

Germline CDR1 is SGHNT and CDR2 is YYREEE (reference sequence). The V end was cut by 6 bases, the J end by 5 bases, with 15 bases between. The CDR3 runs 14 residues. As handled by the study authors: Nucleated cell counts were estimated from reference gene primer amplification. Sequenced by immunoSEQ multiplex PCR; TCRdb stores in-frame clones only, minus some. That table furnishes V, J and clone size, whereas the DNA furnished D and trimming. The repertoire has approximately 93,000 clones, approximately 77% of them found once; the top ten carry approximately 9.3%. The clonotype originates from a woman of 80 years or more with acute or convalescent COVID-19. The V and J genes are TRBV5-4 and TRBJ1-5, with no clear D. Sequenced sample: peripheral blood. Here the CDR3 reads CASMEGPDDQPQHF. CDR3 DNA: TGTGCCAGCATGGAGGGTCCAGACGATCAGCCCCAGCATTTT.